Below are 10 T cell receptor beta chains sequenced from a single sample in a study of naive and memory T cell subsets. Study-level results: Possibly reflecting memory cells re-expressing CD45RA, a few larger clonotypes occurred in naive repertoires, especially CD8.

The antigens these receptors bind are not known. Two oligonucleotides, mixed equimolar, formed the beta constant-region primer covering TRBC1 and TRBC2. The ligated cDNA underwent four PCR rounds using SP2 and nested alpha and beta constant-region primers. TCRdb fed the UMI-ligation and nested PCR reads into MiXCR, producing one record per CDR3 protein. The table lists 150,000 or so distinct CDR3 sequences, 22% of them singletons, with less than 0.13% in the top ten. The sequencing sample was made of naive CD4+ T cells from blood. These receptor sequences come from a human donor in good health.

The chain combines TRBV19 with TRBJ1-5; the D gene is possibly TRBD1 (5 bases). V shed 11 bases and J shed 4 bases, with 15 bases lying between them. The CDR3 covers 13 residues. Germline V gene sequence: CDR1 LNHDA, CDR2 SQIVND (reference sequence). CDR3 nucleotides: TGTGCCGGAGGTGCGGGGCGGAATCAGCCCCAGCATTTT. Translated, it gives CAGGAGRNQPQHF.

In its sample, this clonotype was seen a few times. The chain joins TRBV6-5 to TRBJ2-3; the D gene is possibly TRBD2 (5 bases). Germline CDR1 reads MNHEY; CDR2 reads SVGAGI. With 2 bases removed from V and 4 bases from J, the gap between germline ends came to 10 bases. The length of the CDR3 is 14 residues. CDR3 sequence: CASSYGGLSDTQYF. The CDR3 DNA reads as TGTGCCAGCAGTTACGGCGGGTTATCAGATACGCAGTATTTT.

This sequence joins TRBV12-3 or TRBV12-4 and TRBJ2-5; D tentatively fits TRBD1 or TRBD2 (6 bases each). V was clipped by 3 bases and J by 5 bases, with 16 bases between them. This CDR3 comprises 15 residues. The CDR3 sequence: CASSLFRGVRETQYF. CDR3 DNA sequence: TGTGCCAGCAGTTTGTTTAGGGGGGTTCGGGAGACCCAGTACTTC.

V gene TRBV12-3 or TRBV12-4 combines with J gene TRBJ1-5, with 7 bases lining up with TRBD1. This CDR3 is 14 amino acids long. V was pared by 0 bases and J by 7 bases, with 3 bases of the junction left unmatched. Written as DNA, the CDR3 is TGTGCCAGCAGTTTAGCAGGGGGCGAGCAGCCCCAGCATTTT. Translating it yields CASSLAGGEQPQHF.

This clonotype was counted between two and nine times. The rearrangement joins TRBV3-1 to TRBJ2-2; D gene ambiguous. Trimming stripped 1 base from V and 1 base from J, with 7 bases between. Germline CDR1 and CDR2: LGHDT and YNNKEL (reference sequence). The CDR3 has 15 amino acids. DNA of the CDR3: TGTGCCAGCAGCCAAGTCCCAGGGAACACCGGGGAGCTGTTTTTT. Its protein product is CASSQVPGNTGELFF.

This clonotype was picked up many times. This chain connects TRBV20-1 to TRBJ2-5, with 7 positions matching TRBD2. The CDR3 runs to 13 residues. Looked up from germline, CDR1 is DFQATT and CDR2 is SNEGSKA (reference sequence). J was trimmed by 4 bases and V by 4 bases; bases with no gene match: 6. The CDR3 nucleotides read TGCAGTGCTACTTGGACTAGTAGAGAGACCCAGTACTTC. This codes for CSATWTSRETQYF.

The V and J genes are TRBV20-1 and TRBJ1-5; no reliable D call. The V gene's germline CDR1 is DFQATT and CDR2 SNEGSKA (reference sequence). This CDR3 is built from 14 residues. Trimming stripped 0 bases from V and 7 bases from J, with 13 bases between. This CDR3 is CSARDRRAGQPQHF. The CDR3 nucleotides read TGCAGTGCTAGAGACCGACGGGCGGGCCAGCCCCAGCATTTT.

The chain uses TRBV3-1 and TRBJ1-1; a weak D match, TRBD1 (5 bases). This CDR3 is 15 amino acids long. V was trimmed by 4 bases and J by 4 bases, leaving 16 bases between them. Germline loops: CDR1 LGHDT, CDR2 YNNKEL (reference sequence). In nucleotides, the CDR3 is TGTGCCAGCAGCCTCCCAATGCCGGGGGGCACTGAAGCTTTCTTT. Its protein is CASSLPMPGGTEAFF.

This clonotype was picked up a small number of times. The chain carries TRBV29-1 and TRBJ2-1, with 7 bases matching TRBD2. This CDR3 contains 15 residues. The junction had 11 bases not matched to a gene; V was cut back by 3 bases and J by 6 bases. The germline V gene encodes CDR1 SQVTM and CDR2 ANQGSEA. CDR3 nucleotide sequence: TGCAGCGTTGACGGTGGGAGGGCCGTAGGCAATGAGCAGTTCTTC. Translated, it gives CSVDGGRAVGNEQFF.

This clonotype has at least ten counts. V is TRBV20-1 and J is TRBJ2-5; no definite D call. Germline assignment: CDR1 DFQATT and CDR2 SNEGSKA (reference sequence). The CDR3 is 14 amino acids. The V end lost 0 bases, the J end lost 0 bases, and 8 bases lay between the germline ends. CDR3 nucleotide sequence: TGCAGTGCTAGAGATATGGTCTACCAAGAGACCCAGTACTTC. It yields the protein CSARDMVYQETQYF.